These 20 T cell receptor beta chains were sequenced from one sample in a study of T cells in Graves' hyperthyroidism and ophthalmopathy. The source material, RNA transcripts, was used to amplify TCR beta CDR3 regions. Using the HTBI primer set, a first-round RT-PCR was run on the TCR CDR3. TCRdb analysed the multiplex PCR reads with MiXCR anew, one entry per CDR3 protein. The profile covers 600,000 to 700,000 distinct CDR3 sequences, with roughly 14% appearing a single time and around 4.5% taken by the ten largest. The source material was blood. The receptors were gathered from a woman aged 40 to 49 with Graves' ophthalmopathy.

This clonotype showed up many times. V usage is TRBV27 and J usage is TRBJ1-2; no definite D call. Germline loops: CDR1 MNHEY, CDR2 SMNVEV (reference sequence). V was trimmed by 5 bases and J by 5 bases, leaving 12 bases between them. This CDR3 spans 13 amino acids. Written as DNA, the CDR3 is TGTGCCAGCAGTCCACGGTTGGGGTATGGCTACACCTTC. Translation gives CASSPRLGYGYTF.

In its sample, this clonotype was seen many times. The V gene is TRBV5-8, the J gene TRBJ1-1; D gene ambiguous. Trimming pared 4 bases from V and 5 bases from J, leaving 12 bases between. The CDR3 consists of 13 residues. The germline CDR1 and CDR2 sequences are SGHTS and YDEGEE. The CDR3 protein is CASSPTGWTEAFF. In nucleotides, the CDR3 is TGTGCCAGCAGCCCCACGGGATGGACTGAAGCTTTCTTT.

This clonotype has at least ten counts. The chain is built from TRBV10-3 and TRBJ1-2; D gene uncertain. CDR1 and CDR2 from the germline V gene are ENHRY and SYGVKD. V was cut by 3 bases and J by 4 bases, with 12 bases left in between. This CDR3 spans 14 amino acids. This CDR3 is CAISELSGTYGYTF. The CDR3 region has the DNA TGTGCCATCAGTGAACTTTCAGGAACCTATGGCTACACCTTC.

This clonotype was found many times. V and J are TRBV11-2 and TRBJ2-2; 9 nucleotides match TRBD2. The length of the CDR3 is 16 residues. V was clipped by 3 bases and J by 2 bases; unmatched bases: 4. Germline V gene lookup returns CDR1 SGHAT and CDR2 FQNNGV. CDR3 DNA sequence: TGTGCCAGCAGCTTCAGGACTAGCGCTAACACCGGGGAGCTGTTTTTT. This sequence encodes CASSFRTSANTGELFF.

The rearrangement uses TRBV30 and TRBJ1-6, with D hard to call. In germline, CDR1 is GTSNPN, CDR2 SVGIG (reference sequence). The V end was cut by 0 bases, the J end by 5 bases, with 14 bases between. The length of the CDR3 is 16 residues. DNA for the CDR3: TGTGCCTGGAGTGTATCCCAGAAGAGAAATAATTCACCCCTCCACTTT. Amino acids: CAWSVSQKRNNSPLHF.

A few counts support this clonotype. The rearrangement links TRBV5-1 to TRBJ2-5, with D possibly TRBD1 on 5 matching bases. The CDR3 sequence is 15 residues long. Germline CDR1 and CDR2: SGHRS and YFSETQ. Trimming left V 4 bases short and J 5 bases short, with 18 bases between. CDR3 in DNA: TGCGCCAGCAGCCAAACACCGGGCGCAGGGGAGACCCAGTACTTC. Encoded protein: CASSQTPGAGETQYF.

This clonotype was observed at least ten times. The chain carries TRBV15 and TRBJ2-2, with 10 positions matching TRBD2. Looked up from germline, CDR1 is LNHNV and CDR2 is YYDKDF (reference sequence). Trimming cost V 6 bases and J 2 bases; bases outside gene matches: 3. This CDR3 has 15 residues. CDR3 region: CATSRTSGNTGELFF. The CDR3 DNA sequence: TGTGCCACCAGTAGGACTAGCGGTAACACCGGGGAGCTGTTTTTT.

This clonotype was seen ten or more times. The J gene is TRBJ1-2, the V gene TRBV20-1; D is possibly TRBD1 (5 bases). V shed 5 bases and J shed 2 bases, with 6 bases lying between them. Germline assignment: CDR1 DFQATT and CDR2 SNEGSKA (reference sequence). This CDR3 has 11 residues. The CDR3 here is CSAAGNYGYTF. The DNA for the CDR3 is TGCAGTGCTGCAGGGAACTATGGCTACACCTTC.

This clonotype was counted ten times or more. This sequence joins TRBV27 and TRBJ1-2; 9 positions match TRBD1. CDR1 and CDR2 from the germline V gene are MNHEY and SMNVEV (reference sequence). J was trimmed by 7 bases and V by 1 base; bases with no gene match: 7. The CDR3 runs 15 residues. In DNA form, the CDR3 reads TGTGCCAGCAGTTTATTTTCGGGACAGGGTCTTGGCTACACCTTC. It is translated as CASSLFSGQGLGYTF.

This clonotype was observed at least ten times. The V and J genes are TRBV20-1 and TRBJ2-5; D uncertain. CDR3 size: 14 residues. The ends were cut back, 0 bases at V and 1 base at J, with 9 bases in the middle. Germline lookup yields CDR1 DFQATT and CDR2 SNEGSKA (reference sequence). This CDR3 reads CSAREQPSQETQYF. CDR3 nucleotide sequence: TGCAGTGCTAGAGAACAGCCAAGCCAAGAGACCCAGTACTTC.

The V and J genes are TRBV27 and TRBJ2-1; D unresolved. CDR3 length: 12 amino acids. CDR1 is MNHEY and CDR2 is SMNVEV in the germline V gene (reference sequence). V was cut by 1 base and J by 9 bases, with 7 bases left in between. CDR3 in amino acids: CASSLFHGEQFF. The CDR3 region has the DNA TGTGCCAGCAGTTTATTTCACGGTGAGCAGTTCTTC.

This clonotype was recorded at least ten times. The chain joins TRBV6-6 to TRBJ2-4; 15 bases match TRBD2. Germline CDR1 MNHNY, CDR2 SVGAGI (reference sequence). V was pared by 6 bases and J by 0 bases, with 15 bases of the junction left unmatched. The CDR3 extends over 21 amino acids. CDR3 in DNA: TGTGCCAGCAGCCACGTGGGGACTAGCGGGAGGAGGTTACTAGCCAAAAACATTCAGTACTTC. Amino acids: CASSHVGTSGRRLLAKNIQYF.

The rearrangement links TRBV20-1 to TRBJ1-2, with TRBD1 matching 8 bases. Germline-derived CDR1 and CDR2 are DFQATT and SNEGSKA (reference sequence). CDR3 length: 14 residues. Trimming removed 3 bases from V and 7 bases from J; junction bases left unmatched: 10. The CDR3 sequence is CSARHNRGTVGYTF. Here the CDR3 DNA reads TGCAGTGCTAGGCACAACAGGGGGACTGTTGGCTACACCTTC.

This clonotype was counted at least ten times. As DNA, the CDR3 is TGTGCCAGCAGCTTTACAAAAAGGGGGAGAGGAGAGACCCAGTACTTC. Amino acids: CASSFTKRGRGETQYF. This sequence joins TRBV7-9 and TRBJ2-5; tentatively, D is TRBD1 (6 bases). Germline CDR1 reads SEHNR; CDR2 reads FQNEAQ (reference sequence). CDR3 length: 16 amino acids. The V end was cut by 3 bases, the J end by 4 bases, with 18 bases between. The entire variable domain, with the rest obtained from reference TRBV7-9 and TRBJ2-5, is as follows: DTGVSQNPRHKITKRGQNVTFRCDPISEHNRLYWYRQTLGQGPEFLTYFQNEAQLEKSRLLSDRFSAERPKGSFSTLEIQRTEQGDSAMYLCASSFTKRGRGETQYFGPGTRLLVL.

In its sample, this clonotype was seen many times. V usage is TRBV20-1 and J usage is TRBJ2-7, with D tentatively TRBD1 (5 bases). V lost 3 bases and J lost 3, with 18 bases in between. The germline V gene has CDR1 DFQATT and CDR2 SNEGSKA (reference sequence). The CDR3 runs 15 residues. CDR3 DNA: TGCAGTGCTAGTCGGCAGGGCGGTAGCATCTACGAGCAGTACTTC. Its translation: CSASRQGGSIYEQYF.

Ten or more counts support this clonotype. The CDR3 is CASSLAPTAANYGYTF. The CDR3 DNA reads as TGTGCCAGCAGTTTAGCGCCCACAGCTGCTAACTATGGCTACACCTTC. The rearrangement links TRBV12-3 or TRBV12-4 to TRBJ1-2; no definite D call. The ends were cut back, 0 bases at V and 0 bases at J, with 11 bases in the middle. This CDR3 spans 16 amino acids.

This clonotype appeared many times. V gene TRBV29-1 combines with J gene TRBJ1-1; 7 positions match TRBD1. This CDR3 is built from 12 residues. J gave up 7 bases and V 7 bases, and 9 bases lay outside the gene matches. Germline V CDR1 and CDR2: SQVTM, ANQGSEA. As DNA, the CDR3 is TGCAGCGCTCGACAGGGTCTAGGTGAAGCTTTCTTT. It specifies CSARQGLGEAFF.

The chain employs TRBV4-1 and TRBJ2-5; a weak D match, TRBD2 (6 bases). Germline V CDR1 and CDR2: MGHRA, YSYEKL. This CDR3 is 16 amino acids long. V lost 0 bases to trimming and J lost 4 bases, with 15 bases between them. The CDR3 nucleotides read TGCGCCAGCAGCCAAGATCCGACGGGAGTGATAGAGACCCAGTACTTC. Translated: CASSQDPTGVIETQYF.

This clonotype was seen ten or more times. This chain links TRBV6-5 with TRBJ2-2, with 10 nucleotides matching TRBD1. The V and J ends lost 3 bases and 4 bases, in that order; junction bases with no gene match: 2. CDR1 is MNHEY and CDR2 is SVGAGI in the germline V gene. The length of the CDR3 is 15 residues. In DNA, the CDR3 is TGTGCCAGCAGTTATCGGACAGGGGGCACCGGGGAGCTGTTTTTT. Residues: CASSYRTGGTGELFF.

This clonotype was seen repeatedly, ten times or more. This chain connects TRBV29-1 to TRBJ1-2, with 8 bases aligning to TRBD1. Germline CDR1 reads SQVTM; CDR2 reads ANQGSEA. With 7 bases clipped from V and 6 bases from J, the junction kept 16 bases outside the gene matches. This CDR3 has 15 residues. CDR3 nucleotide sequence: TGCAGCGACCGCGAGTGGACAGGGACCATGGATGGCTACACCTTC. Translation: CSDREWTGTMDGYTF.